The rows below give T cell receptor beta chains drawn from one sample of a study of blood T cell repertoires in COVID-19. TCRdb's table, derived via immunoSEQ multiplex PCR, lists solely in-frame clones and lacks some. The sample carries around 65,000 clones, approximately 80% recorded once. Sequenced material: peripheral blood. The receptor set was obtained from a man older than 75 with active COVID-19. Each CDR3 is given with its conserved first and last residue. The D gene is left open where the match is weak. Only some rows state a clone size, as once, few, many or a class for expanded clones.

D: .
size: .
J: TRBJ1-3
V: TRBV28
DNA: TGTGCCAGCAGTTCGGACAGAATTTACCTGGCGTATTTT
CDR3: CASSSDRIYLAYF

D: TRBD1
size: .
J: TRBJ1-3
V: TRBV6-6
DNA: TGTGCCAGCAGAAACCTCGGGACAGGGGGTGGAAACACCATATATTTT
CDR3: CASRNLGTGGGNTIYF

D: .
size: .
J: TRBJ2-7
V: TRBV27
DNA: TGTGCCAGCAGTTTATCAGGGGGGGACTCCAACTTC
CDR3: CASSLSGGDSNF

D: .
size: few
J: TRBJ2-7
V: TRBV2
DNA: TGTGCCAGCAGTGAAATTAGTCAGGGGCAATACGAGCAGTACTTC
CDR3: CASSEISQGQYEQYF

D: .
size: .
J: TRBJ1-1
V: TRBV9
DNA: TGTGCCAGCAGCGTAGGATCGGGGGGGATTAAGGCTGAAGCTTTCTTT
CDR3: CASSVGSGGIKAEAFF

D: .
size: .
J: TRBJ1-1
V: TRBV5-4
DNA: TGTGCCAGCAGCTTGGACAGGGTCGTCACTGAAGCTTTCTTT
CDR3: CASSLDRVVTEAFF

D: TRBD2
size: .
J: TRBJ2-2
V: TRBV3-1/TRBV3-2
DNA: TGTGCCAGCAGCCAACTAGCGGGGAACACCGGGGAGCTGTTTTTT
CDR3: CASSQLAGNTGELFF

D: TRBD1
size: .
J: TRBJ1-5
V: TRBV3-1/TRBV3-2
DNA: TGTGCCAGCAGCCAGAACCTGGACAGGGGGAATCAGCCCCAGCATTTT
CDR3: CASSQNLDRGNQPQHF

D: TRBD1
size: .
J: TRBJ2-7
V: TRBV28
DNA: TGTGCCAGCAGTGCCTCCGGGACAGCAACCTACGAGCAGTACTTC
CDR3: CASSASGTATYEQYF

D: .
size: .
J: TRBJ2-1
V: TRBV18
DNA: TGTGCCAGCTCACCACCGAATGGGGAGCAAAATGAGCAGTTCTTC
CDR3: CASSPPNGEQNEQFF

D: TRBD1
size: .
J: TRBJ1-1
V: TRBV5-1
DNA: TGCGCCAGCAGCTTGGGGTCAGGGGGCTGGACTGAAGCTTTCTTT
CDR3: CASSLGSGGWTEAFF

D: .
size: .
J: TRBJ1-2
V: TRBV6-5
DNA: TGTGCCAGCAGTTACTCCTACGGGGACGCGGGAGGAGGCTACACCTTC
CDR3: CASSYSYGDAGGGYTF

D: .
size: .
J: TRBJ2-7
V: TRBV2
DNA: TGTGCCAGCAGGATTGACAGATACGAGGACTACGAGCAGTACTTC
CDR3: CASRIDRYEDYEQYF

D: .
size: .
J: TRBJ1-1
V: TRBV6-2/TRBV6-3
DNA: TGTGCCAGCAGCCTGGGAGGGGCCGCTGAAGCTTTCTTT
CDR3: CASSLGGAAEAFF

D: .
size: .
J: TRBJ1-2
V: TRBV18
DNA: TGTGCCAGCTCACCACAGAGGACAGAGGCACACTATGGCTACACCTTC
CDR3: CASSPQRTEAHYGYTF

D: .
size: .
J: TRBJ2-3
V: TRBV18
DNA: TGTGCCAGCTCACCACTAGCAAGGGGACTCACAGATACGCAGTATTTT
CDR3: CASSPLARGLTDTQYF

D: .
size: once
J: TRBJ2-3
V: TRBV2
DNA: TGTGCCAGCAGTGCCTTATTAGGGGGTGGAGCGGGGCAAGATACGCAGTATTTT
CDR3: CASSALLGGGAGQDTQYF

D: TRBD2
size: .
J: TRBJ2-7
V: TRBV5-1
DNA: TGCGCCAGCAGCTTTTCGTCCAGCGGGATCAACGAGCAGTACTTC
CDR3: CASSFSSSGINEQYF

D: .
size: .
J: TRBJ2-4
V: TRBV18
DNA: TGTGCCAGCTCACCACGGATTGCTCAGGGTTCGGCCAAAAACATTCAGTACTTC
CDR3: CASSPRIAQGSAKNIQYF